What follows are 31 T cell receptor beta chains derived from one specimen sequenced in a study of OX40 agonist ivuxolimab in advanced cancers. Data came from immunoSEQ multiplex PCR; TCRdb stores just in-frame clones and leaves some out. The table includes about 90,000 clones, around 85% detected once. The sample was CD4+ or CD8+ T cells sorted from blood, taken in a trial of the OX40 agonist ivuxolimab. These receptor sequences come from an adult with an advanced solid tumor such as melanoma, head and neck, liver or kidney cancer.

The V gene is TRBV5-4, the J gene TRBJ2-5, with 8 positions matching TRBD1. The better agreement between TRBJ2-7 and the DNA end casts doubt on the J call. CDR3 size: 14 residues. Germline V lookup: CDR1 SGHNT, CDR2 YYREEE (reference sequence). In DNA form, the CDR3 reads TGTGCCAGCAGCTTCGGACAGGGTCCCTACGAGCAGTACTTC. Residues: CASSFGQGPYEQYF.

The chain employs TRBV11-2 and TRBJ2-1; D gene unclear. CDR1 SGHAT and CDR2 FQNNGV come from the germline V gene. Trimming removed 0 bases from V and 7 bases from J, with 7 bases in between. This CDR3 contains 13 residues. CDR3 protein: CASSLDMGNEQFF. Here the CDR3 DNA reads TGTGCCAGCAGCTTAGATATGGGAAATGAGCAGTTCTTC. The variable domain in full, with the rest retrieved from reference TRBV11-2 and TRBJ2-1, is EAGVAQSPRYKIIEKRQSVAFWCNPISGHATLYWYQQILGQGPKLLIQFQNNGVVDDSQLPKDRFSAERLKGVDSTLKIQPAKLEDSAVYLCASSLDMGNEQFFGPGTRLTVL.

V usage is TRBV5-4 and J usage is TRBJ2-7; no definite D call. The V end lost 5 bases, the J end lost 2 bases, and 17 bases lay between the germline ends. Per germline, CDR1 SGHNT and CDR2 YYREEE (reference sequence). The CDR3 spans 15 residues. The CDR3 reads CASSDGWQGTYEQYF. CDR3 DNA: TGTGCCAGCAGTGATGGATGGCAAGGGACCTACGAGCAGTACTTC. Using reference TRBV5-4 and TRBJ2-7 for the parts outside the CDR3, the full variable domain is ETGVTQSPTHLIKTRGQQVTLRCSSQSGHNTVSWYQQALGQGPQFIFQYYREEENGRGNFPPRFSGLQFPNYSSELNVNALELDDSALYLCASSDGWQGTYEQYFGPGTRLTVT.

The chain carries TRBV29-1 and TRBJ2-5, with D possibly TRBD2 on 6 matching bases. Germline CDR1 is SQVTM and CDR2 is ANQGSEA. This CDR3 has 13 amino acids. V shed 4 bases and J shed 5 bases, with 14 bases lying between them. This CDR3 is CSVGASVQETQYF. In DNA, the CDR3 is TGCAGCGTTGGGGCTAGCGTCCAGGAGACCCAGTACTTC.

This chain uses TRBV28 with TRBJ1-5; D is unresolved. Trimming cost V 7 bases and J 2 bases, with 15 bases left between them. Germline CDR1 is MDHEN and CDR2 is SYDVKM. This CDR3 is 15 amino acids long. The CDR3 is CASTSATRGNQPQHF. The CDR3 nucleotides read TGTGCCAGCACCTCAGCCACCCGGGGCAATCAGCCCCAGCATTTT.

The rearrangement uses TRBV2 and TRBJ1-2; D is perhaps TRBD1 (6 bases). CDR3 length: 13 residues. V was shortened by 5 bases and J by 4 bases, with 11 bases between the two germline ends. Germline CDR1 reads SNHLY; CDR2 reads FYNNEI. The DNA for the CDR3 is TGTGCCAGCAGTAGTCAGGGGCCCTATGGCTACACCTTC. It is translated as CASSSQGPYGYTF.

The chain combines TRBV7-2 with TRBJ1-2, with 7 positions matching TRBD1. Germline V gives CDR1 SGHTA, CDR2 FQGNSA. The CDR3 length is 15 residues. V lost 5 bases, J lost 4 bases, and 10 bases stayed unmatched. The CDR3 sequence: CASSPTGTALYGYTF. The CDR3 region has the DNA TGTGCCAGCAGCCCGACCGGGACAGCACTCTATGGCTACACCTTC.

In this sample, this clone turned up once. The chain uses TRBV9 and TRBJ1-5; TRBD1 matches 11 bases. The junction had 3 bases not matched to a gene; V was cut back by 2 bases and J by 5 bases. This CDR3 region has 15 residues. Germline CDR1 and CDR2: SGDLS and YYNGEE. CDR3 nucleotides: TGTGCCAGCAGCGTTGGACAGGGGGCGGATCAGCCCCAGCATTTT. Its translation: CASSVGQGADQPQHF.

The chain joins TRBV10-3 to TRBJ2-1; 8 bases map to TRBD1. V was pared by 6 bases and J by 5 bases, with 6 bases of the junction left unmatched. This CDR3 region has 14 residues. The germline V gene encodes CDR1 ENHRY and CDR2 SYGVKD. Here the CDR3 DNA reads TGTGCCATCAGAGGGACAGGAACTAACAATGAGCAGTTCTTC. Residues: CAIRGTGTNNEQFF.

The V and J genes are TRBV4-1 and TRBJ2-1; D remains ambiguous. The germline V gene has CDR1 MGHRA and CDR2 YSYEKL. The V end was cut by 2 bases, the J end by 0 bases, with 8 bases between. The CDR3 runs to 15 residues. CDR3 DNA: TGCGCCAGCAGCCAAATCGGACCCTCCTACAATGAGCAGTTCTTC. This sequence encodes CASSQIGPSYNEQFF.

The chain combines TRBV27 with TRBJ1-4, with D hard to call. This CDR3 has 13 residues. The germline V gene has CDR1 MNHEY and CDR2 SMNVEV (reference sequence). V was cut by 6 bases and J by 1 base, with 6 bases left in between. CDR3 amino acids: CASRTGTNEKLFF. The CDR3 nucleotides are TGTGCCAGCAGGACGGGAACTAATGAAAAACTGTTTTTT.

The chain links TRBV11-2 to TRBJ1-1, with 11 bases fitting TRBD1. With 5 bases clipped from V and 6 bases from J, the junction kept 5 bases outside the gene matches. Germline V CDR1 and CDR2: SGHAT, FQNNGV. There are 14 residues in the CDR3. DNA for the CDR3: TGTGCCAGCAGCGTTCCGGGACAGGGGGCTGAAGCTTTCTTT. The encoded protein is CASSVPGQGAEAFF.

The CDR3 protein is CAISRTEHMNTEAFF. CDR3 nucleotides: TGTGCCATCAGTAGGACAGAACACATGAACACTGAAGCTTTCTTT. This chain uses TRBV10-3 with TRBJ1-1; possible D gene TRBD1, 6 bases. Germline assignment: CDR1 ENHRY and CDR2 SYGVKD. V was shortened by 5 bases and J by 0 bases, with 13 bases between the two germline ends. The CDR3 runs to 15 residues.

This clone has only one observation. The chain employs TRBV14 and TRBJ2-1, with TRBD2 identical over 8 bases. Trimming cost V 4 bases and J 7 bases; bases outside gene matches: 15. The CDR3 has 17 amino acids. Germline V lookup: CDR1 SGHDN, CDR2 FVKESK. The CDR3 loop is CASSRSGSSGSWNEQFF. CDR3 bases: TGTGCCAGCAGCCGAAGCGGGAGTAGCGGTAGTTGGAATGAGCAGTTCTTC.

The chain employs TRBV15 and TRBJ1-2, with 7 bases lining up with TRBD1. Germline assignment: CDR1 LNHNV and CDR2 YYDKDF (reference sequence). CDR3 length equals 14 residues. With V trimmed by 7 bases and J by 4 bases, 9 bases remained unmatched. The CDR3 sequence: CATKSSGGLYGYTF. CDR3 coding DNA: TGTGCCACCAAGAGCTCAGGGGGTCTCTATGGCTACACCTTC.

The chain carries TRBV18 and TRBJ1-5; 8 bases match TRBD1. CDR3 length: 18 amino acids. The ends lost 2 bases at V and 3 bases at J; junction bases unmatched: 12. Germline V gives CDR1 KGHSH, CDR2 LQKENI. CDR3 DNA: TGTGCCAGCTCACCAGGCGGAGGGGACAGGCGCTTCAATCAGCCCCAGCATTTT. Translation: CASSPGGGDRRFNQPQHF.

This chain connects TRBV5-1 to TRBJ2-2, with a weak D call TRBD2 (6 bases). The CDR3 is made up of 15 amino acids. Trimming removed 4 bases at V and 6 bases at J, with 16 bases between. Germline CDR1 SGHRS, CDR2 YFSETQ. The CDR3 region has the DNA TGCGCCAGCAGCCTCGGGAGAGAGAGTTCCGGGGAGCTGTTTTTT. It translates to CASSLGRESSGELFF.

This clone showed up just once. The V gene is TRBV27, the J gene TRBJ2-1; no firm D call. The CDR3 is 12 residues long. Trimming shortened V by 2 bases and J by 10 bases, and 9 bases separated the two germline ends. CDR1 is MNHEY, CDR2 SMNVEV, per germline (reference sequence). The CDR3 DNA reads as TGTGCCAGCAGTTTAAGGCTCGGGGAGCAGTTCTTC. Its translation is CASSLRLGEQFF.

The chain employs TRBV6-5 and TRBJ2-2; D not resolved. Germline V gene sequence: CDR1 MNHEY, CDR2 SVGAGI. The CDR3 runs 14 residues. Trimming took 6 bases from V and 4 from J, leaving 12 bases between them. CDR3 loop: CASREFRGTGELFF. CDR3 sequence (DNA): TGTGCCAGCAGGGAATTTCGCGGCACCGGGGAGCTGTTTTTT.

This chain connects TRBV2 to TRBJ2-2; TRBD2 matches at 11 bases. The V segment lost 6 bases and the J segment 4 bases; nucleotides outside the gene matches: 4. Looked up from germline, CDR1 is SNHLY and CDR2 is FYNNEI. The CDR3 covers 15 residues. For the CDR3, the DNA is TGTGCCAGCAGCTCTAGCGGGGGGTCCACCGGGGAGCTGTTTTTT. It translates to CASSSSGGSTGELFF.

The chain uses TRBV5-1 and TRBJ1-3, with unresolved D. V lost 0 bases and J lost 0, with 4 bases in between. Germline CDR1 reads SGHRS; CDR2 reads YFSETQ. The length of the CDR3 is 14 residues. The CDR3 sequence: CASSLAGSGNTIYF. DNA of the CDR3: TGCGCCAGCAGCTTGGCCGGCTCTGGAAACACCATATATTTT.

J is TRBJ2-3 and V is TRBV9; 8 nucleotides align to TRBD2. The CDR3 consists of 16 residues. V shed 3 bases, J shed 3 bases, and the junction held 9 bases outside the gene matches. Germline V lookup: CDR1 SGDLS, CDR2 YYNGEE. This chain's CDR3 is CASSATTSVGTDTQYF. Here the CDR3 DNA reads TGTGCCAGCAGCGCTACGACTAGCGTAGGAACAGATACGCAGTATTTT.

The chain combines TRBV6-1 with TRBJ1-5; 9 bases are a match to TRBD1. Germline V gene lookup returns CDR1 MNHNS and CDR2 SASEGT. V lost 4 bases, J lost 6 bases, and 1 base stayed unmatched. This CDR3 contains 13 residues. DNA for the CDR3: TGTGCCAGCAGTGCGGGACAGGGTCAGCCCCAGCATTTT. Translation: CASSAGQGQPQHF.

The CDR3 DNA follows: TGCGCCAGCACCCCCAGCGGGAGCACCCACGAGCAGTACTTC. Protein sequence: CASTPSGSTHEQYF. V gene TRBV10-1 combines with J gene TRBJ2-7, with TRBD2 identical over 8 bases. Trimming cost V 7 bases and J 5 bases; bases outside gene matches: 10. The CDR3 consists of 14 residues. Germline values: CDR1 WNHNN, CDR2 SYGVQD (reference sequence).

In DNA, the CDR3 is TGCGCCAGCAGCCAAGTTGGGGGGACGGGTACAGATACGCAGTATTTT. Residues: CASSQVGGTGTDTQYF. The chain uses TRBV4-1 and TRBJ2-3, with D possibly being TRBD2 (6 bases). The ends were cut back, 1 base at V and 3 bases at J, with 14 bases in the middle. This CDR3 has 16 amino acids. Germline values: CDR1 MGHRA, CDR2 YSYEKL.

This sequence joins TRBV18 and TRBJ2-5; D perhaps matches TRBD2 (5 bases). Germline V lookup: CDR1 KGHSH, CDR2 LQKENI. The germline V and J ends were trimmed by 4 bases and 5 bases, with 14 bases remaining between them. CDR3 length: 14 residues. The CDR3 is CASSHLPGMETQYF. DNA of the CDR3: TGTGCCAGCTCACACCTTCCGGGGATGGAGACCCAGTACTTC. Drawing the rest from reference TRBV18 and TRBJ2-5, the complete variable domain is NAGVMQNPRHLVRRRGQEARLRCSPMKGHSHVYWYRQLPEEGLKFMVYLQKENIIDESGMPKERFSAEFPKEGPSILRIQQVVRGDSAAYFCASSHLPGMETQYFGPGTRLLVL.

This clone was found once. V usage is TRBV5-1 and J usage is TRBJ1-6, with D tentatively TRBD1 (6 bases). Germline V gene lookup returns CDR1 SGHRS and CDR2 YFSETQ. With 0 bases removed from V and 10 bases from J, the gap between germline ends came to 14 bases. The CDR3 length is 15 residues. The CDR3 DNA reads as TGCGCCAGCAGCTTGGAAGGGGGAAGTCACTCACCCCTCCACTTT. It encodes CASSLEGGSHSPLHF. The variable domain in full, completed from reference TRBV5-1 and TRBJ1-6, reads KAGVTQTPRYLIKTRGQQVTLSCSPISGHRSVSWYQQTPGQGLQFLFEYFSETQRNKGNFPGRFSGRQFSNSRSEMNVSTLELGDSALYLCASSLEGGSHSPLHFGNGTRLTVT.

The J gene is TRBJ1-1, the V gene TRBV27, with no clear D. V lost 0 bases, J lost 6 bases, and 8 bases lay in between. Germline V gene lookup returns CDR1 MNHEY and CDR2 SMNVEV (reference sequence). This CDR3 region has 13 residues. The CDR3 spells CASSLSEGPEAFF. CDR3 DNA sequence: TGTGCCAGCAGTTTATCGGAAGGACCTGAAGCTTTCTTT.

This clone came up a few times. V and J are TRBV7-9 and TRBJ2-3; 8 bases fit TRBD1. Per the germline V gene, CDR1 is SEHNR and CDR2 is FQNEAQ (reference sequence). V trimming: 4 bases; J trimming: 2 bases; junction bases outside the gene matches: 5. The length of the CDR3 is 15 residues. The CDR3 bases are TGTGCCAGCAGCTCGCGACAGGGGCCCACAGATACGCAGTATTTT. This codes for CASSSRQGPTDTQYF.

V gene TRBV2 combines with J gene TRBJ2-3, with 12 bases fitting TRBD2. V lost 6 bases to trimming and J lost 2 bases; unmatched junction nucleotides: 3. The germline gives CDR1 SNHLY, CDR2 FYNNEI. The CDR3 runs to 15 residues. The CDR3 loop reads CASSRLAGDTDTQYF. The CDR3 nucleotides are TGTGCCAGCAGCCGACTAGCGGGAGACACAGATACGCAGTATTTT.

The CDR3 here is CAWSSGARQAFTDTQYF. Here the CDR3 DNA reads TGTGCCTGGAGTAGTGGGGCAAGACAGGCTTTCACAGATACGCAGTATTTT. The rearrangement uses TRBV30 and TRBJ2-3; the D gene is possibly TRBD1 (6 bases). The CDR3 contains 17 residues. Trimming took off 2 bases at V and 2 bases at J, with 20 bases between the two ends. Germline V CDR1 and CDR2: GTSNPN, SVGIG (reference sequence).